The rows below give T cell receptor beta chains drawn from one sample of a study of blood T cell repertoires in COVID-19. The assay was immunoSEQ multiplex PCR, and TCRdb's table has in-frame clones only and misses some. Found here are 300,000 to 500,000 clones, roughly 88% of them singletons; the top ten hold approximately 0.96%. Input material: PBMCs or T cells enriched from blood (not recorded which). The receptors stem from a woman under 40 with acute COVID-19. Each CDR3 is given without its conserved first and last residue. Each record gives: J gene, clone size, V gene, CDR3 protein. The listing skips clone size in some rows; elsewhere it reads once, few, many or a size class.

j_call: TRBJ2-1
clone_size: .
v_call: TRBV3-1/TRBV3-2
cdr3_aa: ASSRETSATYNEQF

j_call: TRBJ1-1
clone_size: .
v_call: TRBV6-2/TRBV6-3
cdr3_aa: ASSPGTDYQAF

j_call: TRBJ1-6
clone_size: once
v_call: TRBV19
cdr3_aa: ASTMGQGIYNSPLH

j_call: TRBJ2-1
clone_size: .
v_call: TRBV7-3
cdr3_aa: ASSLRGGTFTYNEQF

j_call: TRBJ2-1
clone_size: .
v_call: TRBV7-2
cdr3_aa: ASSLGGINEQF

j_call: TRBJ1-1
clone_size: .
v_call: TRBV7-2
cdr3_aa: ASSSTGNTEAF

j_call: TRBJ2-5
clone_size: .
v_call: TRBV11-3
cdr3_aa: ASSGAGFETQY

j_call: TRBJ2-7
clone_size: .
v_call: TRBV27
cdr3_aa: ASSSPGLSSYEQY

j_call: TRBJ2-5
clone_size: .
v_call: TRBV15
cdr3_aa: ATSSRTGQETQY

j_call: TRBJ1-5
clone_size: .
v_call: TRBV21-1
cdr3_aa: ASSKAPGDRVFCSQPQH

j_call: TRBJ2-1
clone_size: once
v_call: TRBV12-2
cdr3_aa: ASRLGANPYNEQF

j_call: TRBJ1-5
clone_size: .
v_call: TRBV6-2/TRBV6-3
cdr3_aa: ASSYPSGEWDQPQH

j_call: TRBJ1-5
clone_size: .
v_call: TRBV18
cdr3_aa: ASSPDRGGNQPQH

j_call: TRBJ1-2
clone_size: .
v_call: TRBV5-6
cdr3_aa: ASSLLDRHYYGYT

j_call: TRBJ2-5
clone_size: .
v_call: TRBV2
cdr3_aa: ASSVNQETQY

j_call: TRBJ2-3
clone_size: .
v_call: TRBV5-4
cdr3_aa: ASNPAGDTQY

j_call: TRBJ1-5
clone_size: .
v_call: TRBV2
cdr3_aa: ASRTGWGQPQH

j_call: TRBJ1-2
clone_size: .
v_call: TRBV13
cdr3_aa: ASSLGSDSGTDYGYT

j_call: TRBJ1-1
clone_size: .
v_call: TRBV5-1
cdr3_aa: ASSSDWLNTEAF

j_call: TRBJ1-4
clone_size: .
v_call: TRBV15
cdr3_aa: ATSRDRVTNEKLF

j_call: TRBJ2-1
clone_size: .
v_call: TRBV7-9
cdr3_aa: ASSQYLGGSNEQF

j_call: TRBJ2-2
clone_size: .
v_call: TRBV7-2
cdr3_aa: ASSSLAGNTGELF

j_call: TRBJ2-1
clone_size: .
v_call: TRBV2
cdr3_aa: ASSIGQASYNEQF

j_call: TRBJ1-1
clone_size: .
v_call: TRBV27
cdr3_aa: ASSGTGDTEAF

j_call: TRBJ2-7
clone_size: .
v_call: TRBV19
cdr3_aa: ASSIDRWGNYEQY

j_call: TRBJ2-7
clone_size: .
v_call: TRBV12-2
cdr3_aa: ASRFNYEQY

j_call: TRBJ2-2
clone_size: .
v_call: TRBV9
cdr3_aa: ASSATGGRWGAGELF

j_call: TRBJ2-3
clone_size: .
v_call: TRBV10-2
cdr3_aa: ASSDGRQGGGDTQY